These 16 T cell receptor beta chains were all obtained from the same sample, sequenced in a study of blood T cell repertoires in COVID-19. Generated by immunoSEQ multiplex PCR, the TCRdb table keeps only in-frame clones and is missing some. The profile shows 200,000 to 250,000 clones, 70% to 85% of them singletons. Sequencing was performed on peripheral blood. The receptors come from a woman older than 75 with active or convalescent COVID-19.

This chain joins TRBV28 and TRBJ1-2; TRBD1 is a possible D gene (5 bases). The germline CDR1 and CDR2 sequences are MDHEN and SYDVKM. There are 14 residues in the CDR3. The V end was cut by 7 bases, the J end by 4 bases, with 16 bases between. Here the CDR3 reads CASTLMGGFYGYTF. The CDR3 DNA is TGTGCCAGCACCCTCATGGGGGGTTTCTATGGCTACACCTTC.

This clone appeared a few times. This chain uses TRBV21-1 with TRBJ2-5; no check of the table's D call, TRBD2, against the DNA was made. TRBV21-1 is tagged as a pseudogene. The CDR3 spans 16 residues. The CDR3 protein is CASSKGETMYQETQYF. The CDR3 DNA sequence: TGTGCCAGCAGCAAAGGGGAGACAATGTACCAAGAGACCCAGTACTTC.

The DNA for the CDR3 is TGTGCCAGCAGTGTAAGGACAGCGGGCAATCAGCCCCAGCATTTT. It yields the protein CASSVRTAGNQPQHF. The chain uses TRBV2 and TRBJ1-5; maybe TRBD1 (6 bases). The CDR3 runs to 15 residues. V was trimmed by 4 bases and J by 2 bases, leaving 12 bases between them. Germline CDR1 and CDR2: SNHLY and FYNNEI.

V is TRBV7-9 and J is TRBJ2-1; perhaps TRBD2 as D (5 bases). V was clipped by 4 bases and J by 12 bases, with 25 bases between them. CDR3 length equals 16 residues. CDR1 and CDR2 (germline): SEHNR, FQNEAQ (reference sequence). CDR3 sequence: CASSSLITGRGWRQFF. The CDR3 region has the DNA TGTGCCAGCAGCTCTCTGATCACTGGCCGGGGTTGGAGGCAGTTCTTC. The whole variable domain, filled in from reference TRBV7-9 and TRBJ2-1, reads DTGVSQNPRHKITKRGQNVTFRCDPISEHNRLYWYRQTLGQGPEFLTYFQNEAQLEKSRLLSDRFSAERPKGSFSTLEIQRTEQGDSAMYLCASSSLITGRGWRQFFGPGTRLTVL.

This chain joins TRBV6-6 and TRBJ1-4, with TRBD1 identical over 9 bases. Germline trimming cut 5 bases from V and 8 bases from J; bases unmatched to any gene: 3. The CDR3 sequence is 13 residues long. CDR1 is MNHNY and CDR2 is SVGAGI in the germline V gene (reference sequence). The CDR3 DNA reads as TGTGCCAGCAGTGGACAGGGGAGCGAAAAACTGTTTTTT. Its protein product is CASSGQGSEKLFF.

The chain uses TRBV3-1 (or the pseudogene TRBV3-2) and TRBJ2-7; 10 positions match TRBD1. The CDR3 extends over 18 amino acids. CDR1 LGHDT and CDR2 YNNKEL come from the germline V gene (reference sequence). J was trimmed by 2 bases and V by 4 bases; bases with no gene match: 14. CDR3 loop: CASSRAISGGTGAYEQYF. In DNA, the CDR3 is TGTGCCAGCAGCCGAGCGATAAGTGGGGGGACAGGGGCCTACGAGCAGTACTTC.

This clone was detected once. The rearrangement joins TRBV6-5 to TRBJ1-2, with 8 bases that match TRBD1. CDR1 and CDR2 from the germline V gene are MNHEY and SVGAGI. This CDR3 spans 14 amino acids. The trim removed 5 bases at V and 5 bases at J, leaving 7 bases unmatched. DNA for the CDR3: TGTGCCAGCAGTCACAGAGACAGGGGTTATGGCTACACCTTC. This gives the protein CASSHRDRGYGYTF.

V and J are TRBV10-2 and TRBJ2-7; possibly TRBD2 for D (6 bases). The CDR3 consists of 14 residues. From germline, CDR1 is WSHSY and CDR2 SAAADI. V was shortened by 4 bases and J by 2 bases, with 12 bases between the two germline ends. CDR3 amino acids: CASSGTGSTYEQYF. CDR3 bases: TGCGCCAGCAGTGGAACCGGGAGCACCTACGAGCAGTACTTC.

The chain links TRBV5-1 to TRBJ1-1; D call uncertain. Germline V gene data show CDR1 as SGHRS and CDR2 as YFSETQ. The V end was cut by 4 bases, the J end by 0 bases, with 13 bases between. The CDR3 has 15 amino acids. DNA for the CDR3: TGCGCCAGCAGCCCGGTGGGAGGAATGAACACTGAAGCTTTCTTT. Translated: CASSPVGGMNTEAFF.

This sequence joins TRBV28 and TRBJ1-3; D ambiguous. The CDR3 loop spans 13 amino acids. From germline, CDR1 is MDHEN and CDR2 SYDVKM. The ends were cut back, 8 bases at V and 7 bases at J, with 15 bases in the middle. The CDR3 spells CASGSGSGNTIYF. CDR3 bases: TGTGCCAGCGGGTCGGGGTCCGGCAACACCATATATTTT.

The chain carries TRBV12-3 or TRBV12-4 and TRBJ2-1; a weak D match, TRBD2 (6 bases). CDR3 length: 13 amino acids. V lost 8 bases and J lost 4, with 12 bases in between. CDR3 in amino acids: CASGGTQYNEQFF. The CDR3 region has the DNA TGTGCCAGCGGGGGGACCCAGTACAATGAGCAGTTCTTC.

The chain couples TRBV7-9 to TRBJ2-7; tentative D call: TRBD2 (5 bases). From germline, CDR1 is SEHNR and CDR2 FQNEAQ (reference sequence). This CDR3 contains 12 residues. Trimming shortened V by 5 bases and J by 5 bases, and 10 bases separated the two germline ends. The CDR3, as DNA: TGTGCCAGCAGCACCGGACTCAACGAGCAGTACTTC. This sequence encodes CASSTGLNEQYF. The full variable domain, its missing parts supplied by reference TRBV7-9 and TRBJ2-7, is DTGVSQNPRHKITKRGQNVTFRCDPISEHNRLYWYRQTLGQGPEFLTYFQNEAQLEKSRLLSDRFSAERPKGSFSTLEIQRTEQGDSAMYLCASSTGLNEQYFGPGTRLTVT.

The CDR3 is CASSEGLYQPQHF. The CDR3 nucleotides read TGTGCCAGCAGTGAGGGCCTTTATCAGCCCCAGCATTTT. The V and J genes are TRBV6-1 and TRBJ1-5; D unresolved. From germline, CDR1 is MNHNS and CDR2 SASEGT. Deletions cut 3 bases from V and 5 bases from J, with 8 bases between. The CDR3 totals 13 residues.

The rearrangement links TRBV4-1 to TRBJ1-5; 7 bases are a match to TRBD1. Looked up from germline, CDR1 is MGHRA and CDR2 is YSYEKL. Trimming cost V 3 bases and J 8 bases; bases outside gene matches: 19. The CDR3 sequence is 18 residues long. CDR3 residues: CASSQGLDRQHRSEPQHF. CDR3 coding DNA: TGCGCCAGCAGCCAGGGACTGGACAGGCAACACCGAAGCGAGCCCCAGCATTTT.

The J gene is TRBJ2-1, the V gene TRBV2; 16 positions match TRBD2. Germline CDR1 is SNHLY and CDR2 is FYNNEI. The V gene end was trimmed by 8 bases and the J gene end by 9 bases; junction bases not matched to a gene: 19. The CDR3 spans 19 residues. CDR3 residues: CASSSPGLAGGPGYGEQFF. Here the CDR3 DNA reads TGTGCCAGCTCCAGTCCGGGACTAGCGGGAGGGCCGGGGTATGGTGAGCAGTTCTTC. Supplemented by reference TRBV2 and TRBJ2-1, the full variable domain reads EPEVTQTPSHQVTQMGQEVILRCVPISNHLYFYWYRQILGQKVEFLVSFYNNEISEKSEIFDDQFSVERPDGSNFTLKIRSTKLEDSAMYFCASSSPGLAGGPGYGEQFFGPGTRLTVL.

The gene calls are TRBV2 and TRBJ2-7, with D tentatively TRBD2 (5 bases). Trimming removed 3 bases at V and 7 bases at J, with 13 bases between. This CDR3 is built from 13 residues. CDR1 is SNHLY, CDR2 FYNNEI, per germline. CDR3: CASSESPSGEQYF. CDR3 in DNA: TGTGCCAGCAGTGAGTCCCCCTCGGGGGAGCAGTACTTC.